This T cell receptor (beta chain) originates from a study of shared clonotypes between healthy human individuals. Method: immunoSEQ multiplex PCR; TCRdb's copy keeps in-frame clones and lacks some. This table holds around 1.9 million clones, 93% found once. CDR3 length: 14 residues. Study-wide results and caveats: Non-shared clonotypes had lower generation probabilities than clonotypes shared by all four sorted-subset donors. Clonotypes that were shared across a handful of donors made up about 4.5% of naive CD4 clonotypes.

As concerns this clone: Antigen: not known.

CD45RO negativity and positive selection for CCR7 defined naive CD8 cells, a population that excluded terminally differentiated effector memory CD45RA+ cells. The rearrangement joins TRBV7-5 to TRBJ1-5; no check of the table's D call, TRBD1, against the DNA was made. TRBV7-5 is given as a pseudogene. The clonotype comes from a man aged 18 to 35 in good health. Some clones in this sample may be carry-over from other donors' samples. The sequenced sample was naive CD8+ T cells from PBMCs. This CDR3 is CARSLRDRHQPQHF. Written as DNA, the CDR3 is TGTGCCAGAAGCTTGAGGGACAGACATCAGCCCCAGCATTTT.